The clone carrying this T cell receptor (beta chain) was detected only a few times. From germline, CDR1 is SGDLS and CDR2 YYNGEE. Trimming cost V 0 bases and J 5 bases, with 14 bases left between them. The CDR3 runs 16 residues. This sample stems from a study of blood T cell repertoires in COVID-19. Study-level information: COVID-19 samples, acute and convalescent, were from the United States, Italy and Spain. Sample material is recorded as cDNA or gDNA derived from T cells, B-cell-depleted T cells, or PBMCs.

As processed by the authors: The authors estimated nucleated cell counts from reference gene primer amplification. Repertoires were generated with immunoSEQ multiplex PCR, while TCRdb's copy carries only in-frame clones and drops some. V and J calls plus clone size are reproduced from that table; the DNA served to infer D and trimming. Here the sample spans some 120,000 clones, roughly 80% being singletons. Sequenced input: peripheral blood. The chain joins TRBV9 to TRBJ1-4; tentative D call: TRBD1 (6 bases). The TCR sequence derives from a man between 25 and 39 years old with acute or convalescent COVID-19. CDR3 in DNA: TGTGCCAGCAGCGTAGATCTAGGGAGGGGGAATGAAAAACTGTTTTTT. As protein: CASSVDLGRGNEKLFF.